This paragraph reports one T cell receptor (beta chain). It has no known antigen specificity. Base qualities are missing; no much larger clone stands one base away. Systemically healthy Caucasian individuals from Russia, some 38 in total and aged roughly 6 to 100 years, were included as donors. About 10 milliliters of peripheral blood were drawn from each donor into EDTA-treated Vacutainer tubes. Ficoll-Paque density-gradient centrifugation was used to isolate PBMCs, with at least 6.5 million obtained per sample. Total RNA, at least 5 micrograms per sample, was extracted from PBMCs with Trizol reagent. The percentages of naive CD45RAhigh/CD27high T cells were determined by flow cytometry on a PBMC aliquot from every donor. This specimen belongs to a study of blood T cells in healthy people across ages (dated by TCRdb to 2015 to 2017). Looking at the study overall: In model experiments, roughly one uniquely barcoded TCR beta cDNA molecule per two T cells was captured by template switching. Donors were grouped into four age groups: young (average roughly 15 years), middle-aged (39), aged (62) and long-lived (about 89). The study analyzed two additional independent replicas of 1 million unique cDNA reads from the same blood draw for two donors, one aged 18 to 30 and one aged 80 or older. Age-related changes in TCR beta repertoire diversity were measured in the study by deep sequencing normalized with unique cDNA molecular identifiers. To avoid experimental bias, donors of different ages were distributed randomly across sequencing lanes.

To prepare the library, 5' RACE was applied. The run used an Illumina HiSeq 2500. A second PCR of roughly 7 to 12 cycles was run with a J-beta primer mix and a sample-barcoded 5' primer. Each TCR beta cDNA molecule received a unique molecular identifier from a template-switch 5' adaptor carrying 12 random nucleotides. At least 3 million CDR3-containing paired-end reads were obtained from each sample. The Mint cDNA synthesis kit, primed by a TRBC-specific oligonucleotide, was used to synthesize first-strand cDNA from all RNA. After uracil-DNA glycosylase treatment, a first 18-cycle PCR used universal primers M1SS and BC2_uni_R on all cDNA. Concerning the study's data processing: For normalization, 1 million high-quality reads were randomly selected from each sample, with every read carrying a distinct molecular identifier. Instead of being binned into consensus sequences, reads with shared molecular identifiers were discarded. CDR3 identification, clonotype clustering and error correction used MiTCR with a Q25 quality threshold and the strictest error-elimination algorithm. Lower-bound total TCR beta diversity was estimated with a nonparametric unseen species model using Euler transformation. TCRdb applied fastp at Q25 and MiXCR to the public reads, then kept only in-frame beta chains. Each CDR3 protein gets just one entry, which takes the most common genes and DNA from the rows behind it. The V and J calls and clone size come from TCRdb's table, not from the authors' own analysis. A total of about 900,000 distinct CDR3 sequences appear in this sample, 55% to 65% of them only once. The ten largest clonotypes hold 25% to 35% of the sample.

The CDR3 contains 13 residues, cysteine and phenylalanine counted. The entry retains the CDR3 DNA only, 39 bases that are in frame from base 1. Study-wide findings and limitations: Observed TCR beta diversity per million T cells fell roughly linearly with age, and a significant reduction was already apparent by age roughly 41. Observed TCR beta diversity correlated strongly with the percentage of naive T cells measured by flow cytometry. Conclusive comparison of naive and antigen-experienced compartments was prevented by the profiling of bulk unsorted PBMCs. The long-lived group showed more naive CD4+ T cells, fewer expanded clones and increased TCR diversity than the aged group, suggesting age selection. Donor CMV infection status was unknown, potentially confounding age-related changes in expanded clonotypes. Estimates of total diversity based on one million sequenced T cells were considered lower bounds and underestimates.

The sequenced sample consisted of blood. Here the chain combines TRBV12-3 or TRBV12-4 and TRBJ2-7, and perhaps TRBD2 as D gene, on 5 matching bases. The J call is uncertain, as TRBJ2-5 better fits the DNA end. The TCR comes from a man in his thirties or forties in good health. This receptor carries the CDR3 CASSLGREGTQYF. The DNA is TGTGCCAGCAGTTTAGGTCGAGAGGGGACCCAGTACTTC.